This T cell receptor (beta chain) was recovered during a study of identical twins. V was clipped by 4 bases and J by 7 bases; unmatched bases: 12. The CDR3 totals 16 residues. Germline assignment: CDR1 SGHNT and CDR2 YENEEA. TCRdb re-derived calls from the 5' RACE reads in MiXCR, one entry per CDR3 protein. The data contain some 190,000 distinct CDR3 sequences, about a sixth of them singletons. Study results and limitations: Twin pairs had excess sharing that was weaker in beta out-of-frame sequences.

Details on this clonotype: The antigen remains undetermined.

These data also formed part of another study, on T cells expressing NK-cell markers. From that study: Also leading the CD3+CD56-NKG2C+ fraction in a handful of donors were these clonotypes.

This clonotype originated in a woman younger than 30 in good health. The J gene is TRBJ2-1, the V gene TRBV11-3; 8 nucleotides line up with TRBD2. Sequencing was carried out using CD8+ T cells sorted from blood. This chain's CDR3 is CASSSRLVAGRNEQFF. The CDR3 DNA sequence: TGTGCCAGCAGCTCTCGTTTGGTAGCGGGGCGGAATGAGCAGTTCTTC.